This T cell receptor beta chain was sequenced in a study of T cell repertoires in cytomegalovirus infection. Study-level results: Cumulative public TCR beta family frequency identified CMV carriers with the relevant HLA. Clonotypes of TCR beta that were HLA-C-restricted and CMV-specific dominated the ex vivo response.

MiXCR, run by TCRdb on the reads, gives a single entry per CDR3 protein. The sample has approximately 750,000 distinct CDR3 sequences, approximately 40% seen once. Trimming left V 5 bases short and J 3 bases short, with 11 bases between. CDR1 and CDR2 from the germline V gene are LGHDT and YNNKEL (reference sequence). The CDR3 sequence is 14 residues long. Concerning this clonotype itself: What it binds is unknown.

This rearrangement joins TRBV3-1 to TRBJ2-1; D perhaps matches TRBD1 (5 bases). Material for sequencing was PBMCs. The sequence was collected from a human donor in good health (CMV status not recorded). Some clones in this sample may be carry-over from other donors' samples. The CDR3 DNA sequence: TGTGCCAGCAGCGAGGACACGGACTACAATGAGCAGTTCTTC. Encoded protein: CASSEDTDYNEQFF.